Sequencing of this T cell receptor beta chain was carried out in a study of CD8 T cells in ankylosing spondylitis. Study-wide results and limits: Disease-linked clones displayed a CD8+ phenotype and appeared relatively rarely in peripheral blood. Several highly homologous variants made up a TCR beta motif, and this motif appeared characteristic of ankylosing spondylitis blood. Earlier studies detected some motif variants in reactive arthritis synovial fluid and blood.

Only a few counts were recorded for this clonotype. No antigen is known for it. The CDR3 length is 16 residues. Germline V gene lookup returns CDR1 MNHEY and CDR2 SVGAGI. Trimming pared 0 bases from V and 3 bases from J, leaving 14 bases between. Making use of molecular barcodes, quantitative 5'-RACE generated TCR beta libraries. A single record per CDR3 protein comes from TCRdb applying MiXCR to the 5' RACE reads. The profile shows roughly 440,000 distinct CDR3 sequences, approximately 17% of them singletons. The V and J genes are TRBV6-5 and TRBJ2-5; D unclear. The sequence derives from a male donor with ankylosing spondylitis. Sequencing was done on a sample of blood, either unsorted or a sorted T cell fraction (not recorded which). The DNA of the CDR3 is TGTGCCAGCAGTTACTCTACCTGGGTCCCTAAAGAGACCCAGTACTTC. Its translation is CASSYSTWVPKETQYF.